The clone carrying this T cell receptor (beta chain) came up many times. This sample is part of a study of spatial heterogeneity in lung cancer. A single record per CDR3 protein comes from TCRdb applying MiXCR to the 5' RACE reads. The sample shows about 75,000 distinct CDR3 sequences, 13% of them seen only once. Described time point: sample taken at primary tumor resection. The study sequenced unsorted whole RNA from tumor, nontumor lung or frozen PBMC. The V gene's germline CDR1 is MNHEY and CDR2 SVGAGI. The CDR3 runs 15 residues. Losses at the gene ends were 2 bases for V and 5 bases for J; bases not matched to a gene: 3.

The sequencing used PBMCs, collected at surgery. This receptor was identified in a male donor with early-stage non-small cell lung cancer. The V gene is TRBV6-5, the J gene TRBJ1-6; TRBD1 matches 7 bases. Written as DNA, the CDR3 is TGTGCCAGCAGTTACGACACAGGGGATAATTCACCCCTCCACTTT. Protein product: CASSYDTGDNSPLHF.